This T cell receptor (beta chain) was sequenced for a study of T cell responses to AZD1222 COVID-19 vaccine. Trimming pared 6 bases from V and 2 bases from J, leaving 19 bases between. CDR1 SEHNR and CDR2 FQNEAQ come from the germline V gene (reference sequence). This CDR3 contains 16 residues. Clones were sequenced by immunoSEQ multiplex PCR, and TCRdb holds only the in-frame ones, with some missing. The repertoire holds tens of thousands of clones, with 90% as singletons. Overall study results and limits: Most donors were white British and more were female, and clonal diversity was possibly underestimated. Scientists sampled the repertoires only once the peak T cell response had passed. Elevations in Spike-specific TCR breadth and depth followed administration of two AZD1222 doses.

Regarding this clone: The antigen is undetermined.

Sequences were derived from peripheral blood, sampled 28 days after the second AZD1222 dose. The gene calls are TRBV7-9 and TRBJ1-2; weak D call: TRBD1 (5 bases). This TCR was recovered from an adult who received the AZD1222 COVID-19 vaccine. CDR3 DNA: TGTGCCAGCAGTTCCGATTACCGGGACTCGAACTATGGCTACACCTTC. Translated, it gives CASSSDYRDSNYGYTF.